Following are 24 T cell receptor beta chains from one sample sequenced in a study of regulatory T cells in long-lasting Graves disease. The time point: persistent/refractory GD, antithyroid drugs over 5 years with positive TRAb. PBMC-extracted RNA yielded the TCR library. Arm-PCR of CDR3 regions and iRepertoire HTBI primers were the basis on which TCR beta libraries were built. TCRdb re-called the multiplex PCR reads through MiXCR, storing one row per CDR3 protein. The sample shows a few hundred thousand distinct CDR3 sequences, more than 20% of them seen only once. Source: peripheral blood mononuclear cells (PBMCs), taken when the disease was refractory, from a patient treated with antithyroid drugs. These TCRs come from a woman aged 40 to 50 with Graves disease.

This clonotype appeared many times. J is TRBJ2-5 and V is TRBV12-3 or TRBV12-4, with a weak D call TRBD1 (6 bases). V was clipped by 1 base and J by 0 bases, with 9 bases between them. The CDR3 totals 15 residues. DNA for the CDR3: TGTGCCAGCAGTTTAGGGCAGGGGAACCAAGAGACCCAGTACTTC. Its translation: CASSLGQGNQETQYF.

This chain connects TRBV28 to TRBJ2-7; a weak D match, TRBD2 (5 bases). V lost 4 bases and J lost 5, with 15 bases in between. Germline V gives CDR1 MDHEN, CDR2 SYDVKM. There are 14 residues in the CDR3. CDR3 nucleotides: TGTGCCAGCAGTTCGGACTTTACCCACCACGAGCAGTACTTC. It translates to CASSSDFTHHEQYF.

The table lists this clonotype with a few counts. V usage is TRBV19 and J usage is TRBJ2-7; the D gene is possibly TRBD2 (6 bases). V was trimmed by 6 bases and J by 1 base, leaving 16 bases between them. Germline V CDR1 and CDR2: LNHDA, SQIVND (reference sequence). CDR3 size: 15 residues. The CDR3 nucleotides read TGTGCCAGTAGAGCCGGAATAGCGGAGTCCTACGAGCAGTACTTC. This codes for CASRAGIAESYEQYF.

The gene calls are TRBV12-3 or TRBV12-4 and TRBJ2-1; the D is unclear. CDR3 size: 13 residues. V lost 2 bases, J lost 4 bases, and 6 bases lay in between. The chain's CDR3 is CASSLPVYNEQFF. The CDR3 nucleotides read TGTGCCAGCAGTTTACCAGTTTACAATGAGCAGTTCTTC.

The genes are TRBV19 and TRBJ2-7; the D gene is possibly TRBD2 (6 bases). Germline V gene data show CDR1 as LNHDA and CDR2 as SQIVND (reference sequence). Trimming left V 3 bases short and J 3 bases short, with 12 bases between. The CDR3 is made up of 14 amino acids. This CDR3 reads CASSIGGFDYEQYF. As DNA, the CDR3 is TGTGCCAGTAGTATCGGGGGATTCGACTACGAGCAGTACTTC.

V is TRBV12-3 or TRBV12-4 and J is TRBJ2-3, with 12 nucleotides matching TRBD2. V gave up 6 bases and J gave up 2 bases; unmatched junction bases: 24. There are 22 residues in the CDR3. The chain's CDR3 is CASSLIPILAGGLRSSTDTQYF. In nucleotides, the CDR3 is TGTGCCAGCAGCCTAATCCCCATACTAGCGGGAGGACTACGATCCTCCACAGATACGCAGTATTTT.

This clonotype has a count of ten or more. J is TRBJ1-1 and V is TRBV7-8; a weak D match, TRBD1 (5 bases). CDR3 size: 16 residues. V was pared by 4 bases and J by 0 bases, with 15 bases between. Germline V gene sequence: CDR1 SGHVS, CDR2 FQNEAQ. CDR3 in DNA: TGTGCCAGCAGCTACGGGACCGAAAAAATGAACACTGAAGCTTTCTTT. As protein: CASSYGTEKMNTEAFF.

In its sample, this clonotype was seen many times. The J gene is TRBJ2-7, the V gene TRBV28, with TRBD1 as a possible D gene (6 bases). The CDR3 is 14 residues long. Trimming removed 5 bases from V and 2 bases from J, with 13 bases in between. Germline assignment: CDR1 MDHEN and CDR2 SYDVKM. The CDR3 sequence: CASSIQGVAYEQYF. CDR3 DNA sequence: TGTGCCAGCAGTATACAGGGTGTCGCCTACGAGCAGTACTTC.

This clonotype has only a few counts. The CDR3 region has the DNA TGTGCCAGCAGCCTCGAAGTCTCGGCCACGGCTAAAGGCTACACCTTC. Protein product: CASSLEVSATAKGYTF. V and J are TRBV12-3 or TRBV12-4 and TRBJ1-2; no clear D gene. The CDR3 spans 16 residues. The V end was cut by 6 bases, the J end by 8 bases, with 25 bases between.

The CDR3 bases are TGCGCCAGCAGCTCGCCCGGGACTAGCACCTACGAGCAGTACTTC. The encoded protein is CASSSPGTSTYEQYF. The chain employs TRBV5-1 and TRBJ2-7, with 9 bases aligning to TRBD2. Germline trimming cut 3 bases from V and 2 bases from J; bases unmatched to any gene: 6. This CDR3 spans 15 amino acids. The V gene's germline CDR1 is SGHRS and CDR2 YFSETQ.

A word on this clonotype: Because it lacks the conserved phenylalanine or tryptophan at the end, this CDR3 is likely a read error. V gene TRBV11-2 combines with J gene TRBJ2-7; D not resolved. CDR3 length equals 11 residues. The germline CDR1 and CDR2 sequences are SGHAT and FQNNGV. Trimming stripped 4 bases from V and 2 bases from J, with 3 bases between. The CDR3 nucleotides are TGTGCCAGCAGCTCAACCTACGAGCAGTACCTC. Protein product: CASSSTYEQYL.

This clonotype showed up many times. The chain carries TRBV20-1 and TRBJ1-5, with 7 positions matching TRBD1. From germline, CDR1 is DFQATT and CDR2 SNEGSKA (reference sequence). This CDR3 has 14 residues. V lost 1 base to trimming and J lost 5 bases; unmatched junction nucleotides: 5. Here the CDR3 DNA reads TGCAGTGCTAGAGTGACAGGGAGTGATCAGCCCCAGCATTTT. Protein sequence: CSARVTGSDQPQHF.

For this clonotype: With a much larger clone just one base away, this may be a read error. The chain uses TRBV20-1 and TRBJ1-5; a possible D gene is TRBD1 (5 bases). The germline V and J ends were trimmed by 5 bases and 9 bases, with 17 bases remaining between them. Germline V gives CDR1 DFQATT, CDR2 SNEGSKA (reference sequence). The CDR3 runs to 13 residues. The CDR3 coding sequence is TGCAGTGCTTGGATAGGGGATGACAGGCCCCAGCATTTT. Translation gives CSAWIGDDRPQHF.

Many counts were recorded for this clonotype. The chain is built from TRBV28 and TRBJ1-4, with D hard to call. V dropped 3 bases and J dropped 4 bases, with 15 bases sitting between them. CDR3 length: 16 residues. The germline V gene encodes CDR1 MDHEN and CDR2 SYDVKM. The CDR3 sequence is CASSFSDGPLNEKLFF. The CDR3 DNA reads TGTGCCAGCAGTTTTTCGGACGGGCCTCTTAATGAAAAACTGTTTTTT.

The genes are TRBV18 and TRBJ2-7; 10 bases agree with TRBD2. Germline trimming cut 3 bases from V and 3 bases from J; bases unmatched to any gene: 8. CDR3 size: 16 residues. Germline V gene lookup returns CDR1 KGHSH and CDR2 LQKENI. The CDR3 loop is CASSPESGRVRYEQYF. The CDR3 DNA reads as TGTGCCAGCTCACCGGAAAGCGGGAGGGTACGCTACGAGCAGTACTTC.

The chain uses TRBV9 and TRBJ2-2, with a weak D call TRBD1 (5 bases). V was pared by 3 bases and J by 4 bases, with 7 bases between. This CDR3 is 13 amino acids long. Germline CDR1 and CDR2: SGDLS and YYNGEE. CDR3 nucleotide sequence: TGTGCCAGCAGCGCACAGGTCACCGGGGAGCTGTTTTTT. It specifies CASSAQVTGELFF.

This clonotype was picked up many times. The chain has TRBV6-2 or TRBV6-3 and TRBJ2-5; D unresolved. V gave up 4 bases and J gave up 2 bases, with 11 bases separating them. Germline CDR1 reads MNHEY; CDR2 reads SVGEGT. The CDR3 loop spans 14 amino acids. The CDR3 bases are TGTGCCAGCAGTTGGGTGGCAAGACAAGAGACCCAGTACTTC. Residues: CASSWVARQETQYF.

This clonotype appeared many times. The CDR3 bases are TGTGCCAGCAGTCAGTACCAAGAGACCCAGTACTTC. Amino acids: CASSQYQETQYF. The J gene is TRBJ2-5, the V gene TRBV6-1; D is uncertain. The V gene lost 5 bases and the J gene lost 0 bases, with 4 bases spanning the gap. This CDR3 contains 12 residues. Per germline, CDR1 MNHNS and CDR2 SASEGT.

In nucleotides, the CDR3 is TGCAGCGTTTGGAAGGGACAGGGGGCAGGTCGGGTGAACACTGAAGCTTTCTTT. Its protein product is CSVWKGQGAGRVNTEAFF. The V gene is TRBV29-1, the J gene TRBJ1-1; 12 nucleotides align to TRBD1. CDR1 is SQVTM, CDR2 ANQGSEA, per germline. CDR3 size: 18 residues. Losses at the gene ends were 5 bases for V and 0 bases for J; bases not matched to a gene: 13.

The sample holds a few counts of this clonotype. The genes are TRBV27 and TRBJ2-4; D uncertain. This CDR3 region has 17 residues. Germline loops: CDR1 MNHEY, CDR2 SMNVEV (reference sequence). V was cut by 8 bases and J by 3 bases, with 23 bases left in between. The chain's CDR3 is CASQPSPQSLVKNIQYF. The CDR3 DNA reads TGTGCCAGCCAGCCCTCTCCGCAGTCCTTAGTCAAAAACATTCAGTACTTC.

CDR3 amino acids: CASSQDHLNTGELFF. CDR3 coding DNA: TGTGCCAGCAGCCAAGATCACTTGAACACCGGGGAGCTGTTTTTT. The rearrangement uses TRBV14 and TRBJ2-2; unclear D gene. V was cut by 0 bases and J by 1 base, with 6 bases left in between. The CDR3 consists of 15 residues. CDR1 SGHDN and CDR2 FVKESK come from the germline V gene.

The CDR3 sequence is CASTPGDRTYEQYF. The CDR3 DNA reads TGTGCCAGTACCCCGGGGGACCGGACCTACGAGCAGTACTTC. The genes are TRBV19 and TRBJ2-7; a possible D gene is TRBD2 (6 bases). There are 14 residues in the CDR3. Germline loops: CDR1 LNHDA, CDR2 SQIVND (reference sequence). Trimming took off 7 bases at V and 2 bases at J, with 15 bases between the two ends.

This chain uses TRBV6-1 with TRBJ2-1; 14 bases are a match to TRBD2. Trimming removed 6 bases from V and 0 bases from J; junction bases left unmatched: 13. Germline V lookup: CDR1 MNHNS, CDR2 SASEGT. The CDR3 extends over 20 amino acids. The CDR3 coding sequence is TGTGCCAGCAGGCCCGGGACTAGCGGGAGTAGGCCCAGCTCCTACAATGAGCAGTTCTTC. Its translation: CASRPGTSGSRPSSYNEQFF.

This clonotype was counted at least ten times. The chain carries TRBV28 and TRBJ2-7, with D possibly TRBD1 on 6 matching bases. The germline CDR1 and CDR2 sequences are MDHEN and SYDVKM. CDR3 length: 14 residues. Deletions cut 7 bases from V and 6 bases from J, with 19 bases between. The CDR3 DNA is TGTGCCAGCAATCCGGTAGGGACATTCCTCGAGCAGTACTTC. Its protein product is CASNPVGTFLEQYF.